These T cell receptor beta chains were read from a single sample in a study of blood T cell repertoires in COVID-19. Sequenced by immunoSEQ multiplex PCR; TCRdb stores in-frame clones only, minus some. The sample records roughly 190,000 clones, around four fifths being singletons. The sequenced sample was peripheral blood. The receptors were sampled from a human donor in a cohort sampled during active COVID-19. The CDR3 runs from the conserved cysteine through the conserved F or W. The D gene is left open where the match is weak. Clone size is not always given. Where it is, it says once, few, many or a class for expanded clones.

>.|TRBV24-1|.|TRBJ1-5
CATSTVGNQPQHF
TGTGCCACCAGCACGGTAGGCAATCAGCCCCAGCATTTT
>TRBD1|TRBV6-2/TRBV6-3|.|TRBJ1-1
CASSSDRERGVNTEAFF
TGTGCCAGCAGCTCCGACAGGGAAAGGGGTGTGAACACTGAAGCTTTCTTT
>.|TRBV5-6|.|TRBJ2-7
CASSLDSRVPEQYF
TGTGCCAGCAGCTTGGATTCCAGGGTACCCGAGCAGTACTTC
>.|TRBV30|.|TRBJ2-3
CAWSLIKSGGTRTDTQYF
TGTGCCTGGAGCTTAATAAAGAGTGGCGGGACCCGCACAGATACGCAGTATTTT
>TRBD1|TRBV30|.|TRBJ2-1
CAWSAGQQSNEQFF
TGTGCCTGGAGTGCGGGACAGCAATCCAATGAGCAGTTCTTC
>.|TRBV11-2|.|TRBJ1-2
CASSSYRDNYGYTF
TGTGCCAGCAGCTCCTACCGAGATAACTATGGCTACACCTTC
>TRBD2|TRBV19|.|TRBJ2-3
CASSITGGLSDTQYF
TGTGCCAGTAGTATTACGGGAGGACTTTCAGATACGCAGTATTTT
>.|TRBV6-5|.|TRBJ2-5
CASSLLNRDQETQYF
TGTGCCAGTTCGCTCCTAAACAGGGATCAAGAGACCCAGTACTTC
>TRBD1|TRBV9|.|TRBJ2-6
CASSVWGQWRSGANVLTF
TGTGCCAGCAGCGTGTGGGGACAGTGGCGATCTGGGGCCAACGTCCTGACTTTC
>TRBD1|TRBV10-3|once|TRBJ2-1
CAISGTGAGGLREQFF
TGTGCCATCAGTGGGACAGGGGCCGGAGGACTGCGCGAGCAGTTCTTC
>.|TRBV3-1/TRBV3-2|many|TRBJ2-2
CASSHTAANTGELFF
TGTGCCAGCAGCCATACCGCGGCGAACACCGGGGAGCTGTTTTTT
>.|TRBV4-1|.|TRBJ2-7
CASSQDRTVPREQYF
TGCGCCAGCAGCCAAGACCGGACAGTCCCTCGCGAGCAGTACTTC
>.|TRBV27|once|TRBJ2-2
CASSPQSWPGELFF
TGTGCCAGCAGTCCACAATCTTGGCCCGGGGAGCTGTTTTTT
>.|TRBV29-1|.|TRBJ1-1
CSMGGRGTEAFF
TGCAGCATGGGAGGAAGAGGGACTGAAGCTTTCTTT
>.|TRBV5-1|.|TRBJ2-3
CASSLGQITDTQYF
TGCGCCAGCAGCTTGGGACAGATAACAGATACGCAGTATTTT
>.|TRBV12-3/TRBV12-4|.|TRBJ2-1
CASRTGQLEQFF
TGTGCCAGCAGAACCGGACAGCTTGAGCAGTTCTTC
>TRBD2|TRBV4-1|few|TRBJ2-1
CASSQAPKAGGYNEQFF
TGCGCCAGCAGCCAGGCCCCAAAAGCGGGGGGTTACAATGAGCAGTTCTTC
>TRBD1|TRBV29-1|.|TRBJ2-5
CSVGVRQGETQYF
TGCAGCGTTGGGGTCCGACAGGGCGAGACCCAGTACTTC
>TRBD1|TRBV7-6|.|TRBJ2-1
CASSFTGDTYNEQFF
TGTGCCAGCAGCTTCACAGGGGACACATACAATGAGCAGTTCTTC
>.|TRBV28|.|TRBJ1-5
CATTTEVHRPQHF
TGTGCCACCACGACTGAGGTCCACCGGCCCCAGCATTTT
>TRBD1|TRBV19|.|TRBJ1-4
CASSITTGVNEKLFF
TGTGCCAGTAGTATCACGACAGGGGTTAATGAAAAACTGTTTTTT
>TRBD2|TRBV5-5|.|TRBJ2-7
CASSLLSGRARSYEQYF
TGTGCCAGCAGCTTGCTTTCTGGGAGGGCCAGGTCCTACGAGCAGTACTTC
>TRBD1|TRBV7-9|.|TRBJ1-3
CASSSDRHYSGNTIYF
TGTGCCAGCAGCTCGGACAGGCACTACTCTGGAAACACCATATATTTT
>.|TRBV12-3/TRBV12-4|.|TRBJ1-5
CASSPAGGQPQHF
TGTGCCAGCAGTCCCGCCGGGGGACAGCCCCAGCATTTT
>.|TRBV10-3|.|TRBJ2-7
CAISAGQPYEQYF
TGTGCCATCAGTGCCGGACAGCCCTACGAGCAGTACTTC
>.|TRBV9|.|TRBJ1-2
CASSVEGNPNYGYTF
TGTGCCAGCAGCGTAGAGGGGAACCCTAACTATGGCTACACCTTC
>.|TRBV7-2|once|TRBJ1-1
CASSSYRRNTEAFF
TGTGCCAGCAGCTCGTACAGGAGAAACACTGAAGCTTTCTTT
>.|TRBV6-5|.|TRBJ1-5
CASSSAGGSQHF
TGTGCCAGCAGTTCGGCGGGGGGGTCCCAGCATTTT
>.|TRBV5-1|.|TRBJ2-2
CASSLGAASTGELFF
TGCGCCAGCAGCTTGGGGGCCGCCTCAACCGGGGAGCTGTTTTTT
>.|TRBV7-2|.|TRBJ2-6
CASSHSGTRYSGANVLTF
TGTGCCAGCAGCCATTCCGGGACACGGTACTCTGGGGCCAACGTCCTGACTTTC
>.|TRBV14|.|TRBJ2-1
CASSQGSRSENEQFF
TGTGCCAGCAGCCAAGGGAGTAGAAGTGAAAATGAGCAGTTCTTC
>.|TRBV30|.|TRBJ1-2
CAWSSSLAYGYTF
TGTGCCTGGAGTTCCAGTCTAGCCTATGGCTACACCTTC
>TRBD2|TRBV7-2|.|TRBJ2-7
CASSLTKGLGSWQYF
TGTGCCAGCAGTTTAACGAAGGGACTAGGATCGTGGCAGTACTTC
>.|TRBV11-2|.|TRBJ2-6
CASSLGLSSSGANVLTF
TGTGCCAGCAGCTTAGGACTATCGAGCTCTGGGGCCAACGTCCTGACTTTC
>TRBD2|TRBV5-1|.|TRBJ2-2
CASSLEGRANTGELFF
TGCGCCAGCAGCTTGGAAGGGAGGGCGAACACCGGGGAGCTGTTTTTT
>.|TRBV5-1|.|TRBJ1-3
CASSPSTSVSNGNTIYF
TGCGCCAGCAGCCCATCCACGTCTGTTTCTAATGGAAACACCATATATTTT
>.|TRBV7-7|.|TRBJ1-4
CASSPRTPRRKLFF
TGTGCTAGCAGCCCTCGGACACCCCGACGAAAACTGTTTTTT
>.|TRBV20-1|.|TRBJ2-3
CSASHGATDTQYF
TGCAGTGCTAGTCACGGTGCTACAGATACGCAGTATTTT
>.|TRBV5-1|.|TRBJ1-4
CASSLAQGADEKLFF
TGCGCCAGCAGCCTCGCACAGGGAGCGGATGAAAAACTGTTTTTT
>.|TRBV30|.|TRBJ2-2
CAWTRGIDTGELFF
TGTGCCTGGACACGCGGAATCGACACCGGGGAGCTGTTTTTT
>.|TRBV6-6|many|TRBJ2-1
CASSYRFGDEQFF
TGTGCCAGCAGTTACAGGTTCGGAGATGAGCAGTTCTTC
>.|TRBV10-2|.|TRBJ1-5
CASRKVQADQPQHF
TGCGCCAGCAGGAAGGTACAGGCCGATCAGCCCCAGCATTTT
>TRBD1|TRBV6-6|.|TRBJ1-6
CASSQTTGDNSPLHF
TGTGCCAGCAGCCAAACGACAGGGGATAATTCACCCCTCCACTTT
>TRBD1|TRBV6-5|.|TRBJ2-2
CASDRDRVPGELFF
TGTGCCAGCGACCGGGACAGGGTCCCCGGGGAGCTGTTTTTT
>.|TRBV5-1|.|TRBJ1-1
CASSFAWSTEAFF
TGCGCCAGCAGCTTCGCTTGGAGTACTGAAGCTTTCTTT
>TRBD2|TRBV5-4|.|TRBJ2-7
CASSLPSSGTSREQYF
TGTGCCAGCAGCCTCCCGTCTAGCGGCACCTCTAGGGAGCAGTACTTC
>.|TRBV25-1|.|TRBJ2-1
CASSERASNNEQFF
TGTGCCAGCAGTGAAAGGGCTAGCAACAATGAGCAGTTCTTC
>TRBD1|TRBV28|.|TRBJ2-3
CASSLRGQGKDTQYF
TGTGCCAGCAGTTTGCGGGGACAGGGTAAAGATACGCAGTATTTT
>.|TRBV7-3|.|TRBJ1-1
CASSTQGSNTEAFF
TGTGCCAGCAGCACACAGGGCTCGAACACTGAAGCTTTCTTT
>.|TRBV2|.|TRBJ1-3
CASSEIGDISGNTIYF
TGTGCCAGCAGTGAAATTGGGGACATCTCTGGAAACACCATATATTTT
>.|TRBV5-1|.|TRBJ2-4
CASSANGPGDIQYF
TGCGCCAGCAGCGCTAACGGGCCGGGGGACATTCAGTACTTC
>.|TRBV28|.|TRBJ1-5
CASSLRSTHQPQHF
TGTGCCAGCAGTTTGCGGTCAACGCATCAGCCCCAGCATTTT
>TRBD2|TRBV4-2|few|TRBJ2-1
CASSQDGSSGRLNEQFF
TGTGCCAGCAGCCAAGATGGTAGTAGCGGGAGGCTGAATGAGCAGTTCTTC
>.|TRBV29-1|.|TRBJ1-1
CSVRKDWNTEAFF
TGCAGCGTAAGGAAGGACTGGAACACTGAAGCTTTCTTT
>.|TRBV2|.|TRBJ2-3
CAGARGPDTQYF
TGTGCCGGAGCACGAGGCCCAGATACGCAGTATTTT
>.|TRBV2|.|TRBJ1-1
CASLGWTGSEAFF
TGTGCCAGCTTGGGTTGGACGGGGTCTGAAGCTTTCTTT
>TRBD2|TRBV7-2|.|TRBJ2-4
CASSPSGASTKNIQYF
TGTGCCAGCAGCCCCAGCGGGGCTAGTACCAAAAACATTCAGTACTTC